One and the same sample provided the 26 T cell receptor beta chains below, sequenced in a study of OX40 agonist ivuxolimab in advanced cancers. Sequenced by immunoSEQ multiplex PCR; TCRdb stores in-frame clones only, minus some. The table has some 100,000 clones, around nine tenths seen once; the top ten hold under 0.95%. The sample in question was CD4+ or CD8+ T cells sorted from blood, obtained in a trial of the OX40 agonist ivuxolimab. The receptor set was obtained from an adult with an advanced solid tumor such as melanoma, head and neck, liver or kidney cancer.

The V and J genes are TRBV9 and TRBJ2-7; the match to TRBD2 covers 12 bases. The CDR3 runs 20 residues. Germline values: CDR1 SGDLS, CDR2 YYNGEE. V was pared by 2 bases and J by 7 bases, with 22 bases of the junction left unmatched. The CDR3 nucleotides are TGTGCCAGCAGCGTTGGGGGGGCGACTAGCGGGAGTCCCCTCGTTAGGGAGCAGTACTTC. Protein product: CASSVGGATSGSPLVREQYF.

V is TRBV25-1 and J is TRBJ2-1; D not resolved. Germline-derived CDR1 and CDR2 are MGHDK and SYGVNS. CDR3 length equals 12 residues. The germline V and J ends were trimmed by 11 bases and 12 bases, with 20 bases remaining between them. CDR3 loop: CAPSLGARVQFF. The CDR3 DNA follows: TGTGCCCCCAGTCTAGGAGCTCGGGTGCAGTTCTTC.

The chain recombines TRBV11-3 with TRBJ2-3; 7 positions match TRBD1. This CDR3 spans 14 amino acids. CDR1 is SGHNT and CDR2 is YENEEA in the germline V gene. The V gene end was trimmed by 5 bases and the J gene end by 3 bases; junction bases not matched to a gene: 5. The CDR3 loop is CASSQGEGTDTQYF. In DNA form, the CDR3 reads TGTGCCAGCAGCCAGGGGGAAGGGACAGATACGCAGTATTTT.

This clone occurred a few times. The chain uses TRBV7-3 and TRBJ2-7; 7 bases align to TRBD2. The CDR3 is 13 amino acids. Germline V gene data show CDR1 as SGHTA and CDR2 as FQGTGA. V shed 2 bases and J 5 bases; nucleotides not matched to a gene: 3. The CDR3 loop is CASSLGRVDEQYF. The DNA of the CDR3 is TGTGCCAGCAGCTTAGGGAGGGTTGACGAGCAGTACTTC.

This clone came up once. Its ends do not fully match the called genes, so a read error is possible. V gene TRBV9 combines with J gene TRBJ1-2; D is perhaps TRBD1 (6 bases). The CDR3 covers 12 residues. Looked up from germline, CDR1 is SGDLS and CDR2 is YYNGEE. CDR3 region: CASSVPGTGPFF. In DNA form, the CDR3 reads TGTGCCAGCAGCGTTCCGGGTACAGGGCCATTCTTC. Combining the CDR3 with reference TRBV9 and TRBJ1-2 gives the whole variable domain DSGVTQTPKHLITATGQRVTLRCSPRSGDLSVYWYQQSLDQGLQFLIQYYNGEERAKGNILERFSAQQFPDLHSELNLSSLELGDSALYFCASSVPGTGPFFGSGTRLTVV.

J is TRBJ1-2 and V is TRBV14, with TRBD1 identical over 7 bases. The V gene end was trimmed by 3 bases and the J gene end by 8 bases; junction bases not matched to a gene: 6. The V gene's germline CDR1 is SGHDN and CDR2 FVKESK. The CDR3 is 13 amino acids. CDR3 sequence: CASSQWRGQGYTF. As DNA, the CDR3 is TGTGCCAGCAGCCAGTGGAGGGGGCAAGGCTACACCTTC.

The genes are TRBV7-3 and TRBJ1-1; D not resolved. The CDR3 has 13 residues. Trimming cost V 5 bases and J 3 bases, with 10 bases left between them. Germline values: CDR1 SGHTA, CDR2 FQGTGA. CDR3 residues: CASSRGEDTEAFF. The DNA for the CDR3 is TGTGCCAGCAGCCGCGGGGAGGACACTGAAGCTTTCTTT.

The chain joins TRBV18 to TRBJ2-7; 10 nucleotides match TRBD2. V lost 6 bases, J lost 0 bases, and 5 bases stayed unmatched. CDR1 KGHSH and CDR2 LQKENI come from the germline V gene. CDR3 length: 15 residues. In DNA form, the CDR3 reads TGTGCCAGCTCTTGGACTAGCGGAACCTCCTACGAGCAGTACTTC. This gives the protein CASSWTSGTSYEQYF.

In regard to this clone: Additional DNA sequences in this sample encode the identical CDR3. The chain joins TRBV6-6 to TRBJ2-2, with D possibly being TRBD2 (6 bases). V lost 6 bases to trimming and J lost 8 bases, with 13 bases between them. The length of the CDR3 is 13 residues. Germline V lookup: CDR1 MNHNY, CDR2 SVGAGI (reference sequence). The CDR3 loop reads CASRRDFEGELFF. In nucleotides, the CDR3 is TGTGCCAGCAGGCGGGATTTCGAGGGGGAGCTGTTTTTT.

The chain joins TRBV5-8 to TRBJ2-2, with TRBD1 identical over 8 bases. This CDR3 region has 14 residues. The V gene end was trimmed by 2 bases and the J gene end by 4 bases; junction bases not matched to a gene: 1. Germline CDR1 and CDR2: SGHTS and YDEGEE. The CDR3 here is CASSFQGATGELFF. DNA for the CDR3: TGTGCCAGCAGCTTCCAGGGGGCCACCGGGGAGCTGTTTTTT.

The chain carries TRBV18 and TRBJ2-2; D possibly corresponds to TRBD1 (6 bases). The CDR3 has 13 residues. Germline lookup yields CDR1 KGHSH and CDR2 LQKENI. V was trimmed by 3 bases and J by 7 bases, leaving 9 bases between them. This CDR3 reads CASSPQGSGELFF. In nucleotides, the CDR3 is TGTGCCAGCTCACCCCAGGGGAGCGGGGAGCTGTTTTTT.

The chain is built from TRBV5-1 and TRBJ1-2; D gene ambiguous. The ends were cut back, 4 bases at V and 1 base at J, with 8 bases in the middle. CDR3 length equals 13 residues. Germline V gene lookup returns CDR1 SGHRS and CDR2 YFSETQ. CDR3 DNA: TGCGCCAGCAGCCCCGCGGGTAACTATGGCTACACCTTC. Encoded protein: CASSPAGNYGYTF.

A single count supports this clone. J is TRBJ2-4 and V is TRBV4-3; the D call may be TRBD1 or TRBD2 (5 bases each). V lost 4 bases and J 0 bases, leaving 10 bases between the germline ends. Germline V lookup: CDR1 LGHNA, CDR2 YSLEER. The CDR3 length is 15 residues. The CDR3 nucleotides read TGCGCCAGCAGCCCTCGGGACGGAGCCAAAAACATTCAGTACTTC. Encoded protein: CASSPRDGAKNIQYF.

V usage is TRBV7-9 and J usage is TRBJ2-5; TRBD1 agrees at 11 bases. There are 18 residues in the CDR3. Germline CDR1 is SEHNR and CDR2 is FQNEAQ (reference sequence). The V segment lost 1 base and the J segment 1 base; nucleotides outside the gene matches: 8. Written as DNA, the CDR3 is TGTGCCAGCAGCTTAGGGACAGGGGGCGATGCCCTCCAAGAGACCCAGTACTTC. Encoded protein: CASSLGTGGDALQETQYF. Full variable domain (remainder filled in from reference TRBV7-9 and TRBJ2-5): DTGVSQNPRHKITKRGQNVTFRCDPISEHNRLYWYRQTLGQGPEFLTYFQNEAQLEKSRLLSDRFSAERPKGSFSTLEIQRTEQGDSAMYLCASSLGTGGDALQETQYFGPGTRLLVL.

The V and J genes are TRBV9 and TRBJ2-3; 10 bases match TRBD2. This CDR3 region has 18 residues. V lost 1 base and J lost 0; bases outside the gene matches: 8. Germline V gene lookup returns CDR1 SGDLS and CDR2 YYNGEE. The CDR3 reads CASSVSLAGEQSTDTQYF. The CDR3 region has the DNA TGTGCCAGCAGCGTATCTCTAGCGGGAGAGCAAAGCACAGATACGCAGTATTTT.

The DNA for the CDR3 is TGTGCCACCGGGGACAGGGGTTCGGAGACCCAGTACTTC. Protein product: CATGDRGSETQYF. The chain employs TRBV10-3 and TRBJ2-5; 10 bases match TRBD1. CDR3 length equals 13 residues. CDR1 is ENHRY and CDR2 is SYGVKD in the germline V gene. V trimming: 10 bases; J trimming: 5 bases; junction bases outside the gene matches: 7.

The CDR3 region is CASSQADSLTNEKLFF. CDR3 nucleotides: TGCGCCAGCAGCCAAGCGGACAGCCTAACTAATGAAAAACTGTTTTTT. V usage is TRBV4-3 and J usage is TRBJ1-4; D is perhaps TRBD1 (6 bases). CDR3 length: 16 residues. The V gene's germline CDR1 is LGHNA and CDR2 YSLEER. Trimming removed 1 base at V and 1 base at J, with 10 bases between.

This clone was observed a single time. The V call is TRBV29-1, the J call TRBJ2-2, with 9 bases that match TRBD1. Looked up from germline, CDR1 is SQVTM and CDR2 is ANQGSEA. Trimming cost V 6 bases and J 5 bases; bases outside gene matches: 4. The CDR3 runs 13 residues. The CDR3 DNA reads TGCAGCGTCGTGACAGGGGGGACCGGGGAGCTGTTTTTT. Its translation is CSVVTGGTGELFF.

CDR3 protein: CASSSGTSGSMQFF. In DNA, the CDR3 is TGTGCCAGCAGCTCTGGGACTAGCGGGAGCATGCAGTTCTTC. The V and J genes are TRBV7-3 and TRBJ2-1; 14 bases match TRBD2. J gave up 12 bases and V 4 bases, and 5 bases lay outside the gene matches. There are 14 residues in the CDR3. Germline lookup yields CDR1 SGHTA and CDR2 FQGTGA.

The chain uses TRBV5-8 and TRBJ2-7, with 8 positions matching TRBD2. Germline values: CDR1 SGHTS, CDR2 YDEGEE. This CDR3 contains 16 residues. V lost 7 bases, J lost 3 bases, and 15 bases stayed unmatched. CDR3 region: CASPPTGGRSLYEQYF. DNA for the CDR3: TGTGCCAGCCCCCCGACGGGCGGGAGGTCCCTCTACGAGCAGTACTTC.

J is TRBJ2-4 and V is TRBV27; D not resolved. V was pared by 5 bases and J by 8 bases, with 16 bases between. The length of the CDR3 is 14 residues. From germline, CDR1 is MNHEY and CDR2 SMNVEV (reference sequence). Here the CDR3 reads CASSRREYWDIQYF. As DNA, the CDR3 is TGTGCCAGCAGTCGAAGAGAGTATTGGGACATTCAGTACTTC.

This clone is a singleton in its sample. The chain couples TRBV2 to TRBJ1-2; D might be TRBD1 (5 bases). CDR1 and CDR2 from the germline V gene are SNHLY and FYNNEI. V lost 8 bases and J lost 4, with 14 bases in between. CDR3 size: 13 residues. The CDR3 reads CASLDPGGYGYTF. CDR3 nucleotides: TGTGCCAGCCTGGACCCGGGGGGCTATGGCTACACCTTC.

This rearrangement joins TRBV9 to TRBJ2-1, with 12 bases matching TRBD2. The CDR3 runs to 15 residues. CDR1 SGDLS and CDR2 YYNGEE come from the germline V gene. The ends lost 4 bases at V and 8 bases at J; junction bases unmatched: 7. Written as DNA, the CDR3 is TGTGCCAGCAGCACCCTGACTAGCGGGAGTGATGAGCAGTTCTTC. As protein: CASSTLTSGSDEQFF.

The rearrangement links TRBV10-3 to TRBJ2-7; the D gene is possibly TRBD2 (6 bases). The germline V gene encodes CDR1 ENHRY and CDR2 SYGVKD. This CDR3 spans 14 amino acids. Trimming cost V 10 bases and J 0 bases, with 16 bases left between them. The CDR3 nucleotides read TGTGCCACCCTAACGGAGCGGGCCTCCTACGAGCAGTACTTC. It codes for CATLTERASYEQYF.

This chain's CDR3 is CASRDRTTEAFF. The CDR3 DNA reads TGTGCCAGTAGGGACAGAACCACTGAAGCTTTCTTT. The V and J genes are TRBV19 and TRBJ1-1; a possible D gene is TRBD1 (6 bases). Germline CDR1 LNHDA, CDR2 SQIVND (reference sequence). There are 12 residues in the CDR3. V lost 6 bases and J lost 4, with 9 bases in between.

The chain links TRBV19 to TRBJ2-7; a weak D match, TRBD1 (6 bases). Germline lookup yields CDR1 LNHDA and CDR2 SQIVND (reference sequence). Trimming cost V 6 bases and J 4 bases, with 19 bases left between them. The CDR3 contains 15 residues. CDR3 DNA: TGTGCCAGTAGGAAAGGACAGCCGGCGTCTTACGAGCAGTACTTC. Protein sequence: CASRKGQPASYEQYF.